These 5 T cell receptor beta chains came from one sample sequenced in a study of the immune and genomic landscape of osteosarcoma. The post-treatment osteosarcoma tumors were primary, local recurrence or metastasis specimens from poor-prognosis patients. Repertoires were generated with immunoSEQ multiplex PCR, while TCRdb's copy carries only in-frame clones and drops some. The sample carries some 10,000 clones, 55% to 75% recorded once. The sample taken for sequencing was osteosarcoma tumor tissue from the lung. These receptors originate from a human donor with osteosarcoma.

The rearrangement links TRBV18 to TRBJ2-1; no firm D call. Germline CDR1 KGHSH, CDR2 LQKENI. The CDR3 sequence is 11 residues long. V was shortened by 6 bases and J by 8 bases, with 8 bases between the two germline ends. The CDR3, as DNA: TGTGCCAGCTCTTACCTAGATGAGCAGTTCTTC. It translates to CASSYLDEQFF.

There are a few counts of this clone. A read error may account for a junction end that differs from germline. The chain combines TRBV7-7 with TRBJ2-2, with TRBD2 identical over 11 bases. CDR1 is SSHAT and CDR2 is FNYEAQ in the germline V gene (reference sequence). This CDR3 spans 22 amino acids. DNA for the CDR3: TGTGCTAGCAGCTTAAGTAATAGAAGGGGTAGCGGGAGGGCCGATGAGACCGGGGAGCTGTTTTTT. Protein: CASSLSNRRGSGRADETGELFF. Complete variable domain (other parts from reference TRBV7-7 and TRBJ2-2): GAGVSQSPRYKVTKRGQDVTLRCDPISSHATLYWYQQALGQGPEFLTYFNYEAQPDKSGLPSDRFSAERPEGSISTLTIQRTEQRDSAMYRCASSLSNRRGSGRADETGELFFGEGSRLTVL.

The rearrangement joins TRBV6-1 to TRBJ1-1; 7 nucleotides agree with TRBD1. Germline values: CDR1 MNHNS, CDR2 SASEGT. This CDR3 is built from 17 residues. Unmatched junction bases numbered 10, after V lost 0 bases and J lost 3 bases. CDR3 nucleotide sequence: TGTGCCAGCAGTGAAGCGCTCGGGGGCAGGGGGTACACTGAAGCTTTCTTT. This codes for CASSEALGGRGYTEAFF.

This clone was counted once. The chain is built from TRBV18 and TRBJ1-1; 9 bases match TRBD1. The CDR3 runs 15 residues. The V and J ends lost 3 bases and 1 base, in that order; junction bases with no gene match: 3. The germline gives CDR1 KGHSH, CDR2 LQKENI. The CDR3 DNA reads TGTGCCAGCTCACCGGGACAGGGTCGGAACACTGAAGCTTTCTTT. It encodes CASSPGQGRNTEAFF.

The rearrangement joins TRBV27 to TRBJ2-7, with a tentative D call TRBD2 (6 bases). This CDR3 is 13 amino acids long. The V gene lost 6 bases and the J gene lost 6 bases, with 15 bases spanning the gap. Germline V CDR1 and CDR2: MNHEY, SMNVEV (reference sequence). For the CDR3, the DNA is TGTGCCAGCAGCACCGGGACTTCGGGCGAGCAGTACTTC. Encoded protein: CASSTGTSGEQYF.